Presented here are 27 T cell receptor beta chains from one specimen sequenced in a study of neurological immune-mediated disorders. TCRdb analysed the 5' RACE reads with MiXCR anew, one entry per CDR3 protein. The sample lists more than 50,000 distinct CDR3 sequences, less than 4% occurring once. Sequencing was performed on PBMCs. The receptors here all came from a woman in her forties or fifties with multiple sclerosis.

This clonotype has at least ten counts. The chain carries TRBV20-1 and TRBJ2-2; the match to TRBD2 covers 7 bases. Germline-derived CDR1 and CDR2 are DFQATT and SNEGSKA (reference sequence). Unmatched junction bases numbered 6, after V lost 0 bases and J lost 5 bases. The CDR3 extends over 15 amino acids. The CDR3 here is CSARDRGVETGELFF. In DNA form, the CDR3 reads TGCAGTGCTAGAGATCGGGGGGTGGAGACCGGGGAGCTGTTTTTT.

This clonotype was counted only a few times. The chain links TRBV24-1 to TRBJ2-2; D is uncertain. The germline V gene has CDR1 KGHDR and CDR2 SFDVKD. The CDR3 consists of 17 residues. With 0 bases removed from V and 1 base from J, the gap between germline ends came to 11 bases. CDR3 coding DNA: TGTGCCACCAGTGATTTGAATTCGGTGGGGAACACCGGGGAGCTGTTTTTT. It yields the protein CATSDLNSVGNTGELFF.

This clonotype has a count of ten or more. V usage is TRBV5-1 and J usage is TRBJ1-4; 8 nucleotides match TRBD1. The CDR3 loop spans 16 amino acids. J gave up 5 bases and V 3 bases, and 9 bases lay outside the gene matches. Per the germline V gene, CDR1 is SGHRS and CDR2 is YFSETQ. The CDR3 nucleotides are TGCGCCAGCAGCTCCGACCCGGGACAGGTCAATGAAAAACTGTTTTTT. Translating it yields CASSSDPGQVNEKLFF.

The chain joins TRBV7-2 to TRBJ1-5; D uncertain. Trimming cost V 0 bases and J 11 bases, with 14 bases left between them. Germline values: CDR1 SGHTA, CDR2 FQGNSA. This CDR3 is 14 amino acids long. The CDR3 loop is CASSLAQSPAAQHF. CDR3 nucleotide sequence: TGTGCCAGCAGCTTAGCACAGTCACCTGCTGCCCAGCATTTT.

At least ten counts were recorded for this clonotype. The V gene is TRBV20-1, the J gene TRBJ1-3; 7 bases fit TRBD1. The CDR3 has 13 amino acids. From germline, CDR1 is DFQATT and CDR2 SNEGSKA (reference sequence). The V gene end was trimmed by 6 bases and the J gene end by 2 bases; junction bases not matched to a gene: 4. CDR3: CSAGGTAGNTIYF. CDR3 DNA sequence: TGCAGTGCGGGAGGGACAGCTGGAAACACCATATATTTT.

This chain connects TRBV9 to TRBJ2-7; TRBD1 is a possible D gene (6 bases). V gave up 0 bases and J gave up 5 bases, with 12 bases separating them. This CDR3 is 14 amino acids long. Per germline, CDR1 SGDLS and CDR2 YYNGEE. The CDR3 nucleotides read TGTGCCAGCAGCGTAGAGGTACAGGGAAACGAGCAGTACTTC. Translated: CASSVEVQGNEQYF.

This clonotype was seen many times. V and J are TRBV20-1 and TRBJ2-1, with 10 positions matching TRBD2. From germline, CDR1 is DFQATT and CDR2 SNEGSKA (reference sequence). The CDR3 spans 15 residues. Trimming at V came to 0 bases and at J to 10 bases, leaving 9 bases not matched to a gene. CDR3 amino acids: CSAREGSGRLREQFF. The CDR3 bases are TGCAGTGCTAGAGAGGGTAGCGGGAGGTTGCGGGAGCAGTTCTTC.

This clonotype was picked up many times. The rearrangement joins TRBV28 to TRBJ2-7, with 7 bases matching TRBD2. This CDR3 region has 13 residues. The germline V gene encodes CDR1 MDHEN and CDR2 SYDVKM. With V trimmed by 7 bases and J by 5 bases, 8 bases remained unmatched. The CDR3 is CASNSGLLHEQYF. The DNA of the CDR3 is TGTGCCAGCAACTCGGGACTACTCCACGAGCAGTACTTC.

This clonotype has a count of ten or more. The chain links TRBV29-1 to TRBJ2-1; the D gene could be TRBD1 or TRBD2 (7 bases each). The germline V and J ends were trimmed by 6 bases and 0 bases, with 24 bases remaining between them. This CDR3 has 18 residues. Germline V gives CDR1 SQVTM, CDR2 ANQGSEA. The CDR3 here is CSVRRDSIPGGSYNEQFF. The CDR3 DNA is TGCAGCGTCCGCAGGGACAGCATCCCGGGGGGCTCCTACAATGAGCAGTTCTTC.

This clonotype was counted ten times or more. The chain joins TRBV4-3 to TRBJ2-3, with 7 bases identical to TRBD1. V dropped 4 bases and J dropped 3; count of bases not matched to a gene: 4. The CDR3 has 14 amino acids. The germline gives CDR1 LGHNA, CDR2 YSLEER. CDR3 nucleotides: TGCGCCAGCAGCCGGACAGGTTCAACAGATACGCAGTATTTT. Amino acids: CASSRTGSTDTQYF.

This clonotype has ten or more counts. CDR3 protein: CASSLRRSEKLFF. DNA for the CDR3: TGTGCCAGCAGCTTAAGAAGGAGTGAAAAACTGTTTTTT. J is TRBJ1-4 and V is TRBV7-9; D is undetermined. The CDR3 has 13 residues. CDR1 is SEHNR, CDR2 FQNEAQ, per germline (reference sequence). V lost 2 bases and J 7 bases, leaving 8 bases between the germline ends. Variable domain in full (rest from reference TRBV7-9 and TRBJ1-4): DTGVSQNPRHKITKRGQNVTFRCDPISEHNRLYWYRQTLGQGPEFLTYFQNEAQLEKSRLLSDRFSAERPKGSFSTLEIQRTEQGDSAMYLCASSLRRSEKLFFGSGTQLSVL.

For this clonotype: Because the CDR3 is missing its conserved closing phenylalanine or tryptophan, this is likely a read error. This rearrangement joins TRBV4-2 to TRBJ2-5, with 8 positions matching TRBD2. J gave up 1 base and V 0 bases, and 4 bases lay outside the gene matches. The CDR3 spans 16 residues. Germline V gene data show CDR1 as LGHNA and CDR2 as YNFKEQ. The CDR3 DNA reads TGTGCCAGCAGCCAAGATCGAACTAGCGGCCAAGAGACCCAGTACAAC. This translates into CASSQDRTSGQETQYN.

In its sample, this clonotype was seen many times. The gene calls are TRBV14 and TRBJ2-3; 7 nucleotides align to TRBD2. The CDR3 length is 17 residues. The germline V gene encodes CDR1 SGHDN and CDR2 FVKESK. The junction had 8 bases not matched to a gene; V was cut back by 0 bases and J by 2 bases. In DNA, the CDR3 is TGTGCCAGCAGCCAAGATTTGGCTAGCGGATACACAGATACGCAGTATTTT. Its protein product is CASSQDLASGYTDTQYF.

This clonotype was counted ten times or more. The genes are TRBV7-2 and TRBJ2-6; TRBD1 is a possible D gene (5 bases). With 5 bases removed from V and 9 bases from J, the gap between germline ends came to 14 bases. Germline values: CDR1 SGHTA, CDR2 FQGNSA. CDR3 length: 14 residues. The CDR3 protein is CASSAGWASNVLTF. As DNA, the CDR3 is TGTGCCAGCAGCGCAGGGTGGGCAAGCAACGTCCTGACTTTC. The variable domain in full, with the rest retrieved from reference TRBV7-2 and TRBJ2-6, is GAGVSQSPSNKVTEKGKDVELRCDPISGHTALYWYRQSLGQGLEFLIYFQGNSAPDKSGLPSDRFSAERTGGSVSTLTIQRTQQEDSAVYLCASSAGWASNVLTFGAGSRLTVL.

This clonotype was seen more than once but under ten times. The chain has TRBV20-1 and TRBJ2-1, with D maybe TRBD1 (6 bases). The CDR3 sequence is 16 residues long. With 1 base removed from V and 6 bases from J, the gap between germline ends came to 19 bases. Per the germline V gene, CDR1 is DFQATT and CDR2 is SNEGSKA (reference sequence). The CDR3 region is CSARVAGAGSSNEQFF. The CDR3 DNA reads TGCAGTGCTAGAGTGGCAGGGGCGGGTAGTAGCAATGAGCAGTTCTTC.

This clonotype was seen repeatedly, ten times or more. The CDR3 sequence: CASRDRTGEEKLFF. As DNA, the CDR3 is TGTGCCAGCAGAGATCGGACAGGGGAGGAAAAACTGTTTTTT. This sequence joins TRBV2 and TRBJ1-4; 9 bases map to TRBD1. Germline V gene lookup returns CDR1 SNHLY and CDR2 FYNNEI. Trimming took 6 bases from V and 8 from J; bases not matched to a gene: 7. The CDR3 totals 14 residues. Together with reference TRBV2 and TRBJ1-4, the CDR3 gives the full variable domain: EPEVTQTPSHQVTQMGQEVILRCVPISNHLYFYWYRQILGQKVEFLVSFYNNEISEKSEIFDDQFSVERPDGSNFTLKIRSTKLEDSAMYFCASRDRTGEEKLFFGSGTQLSVL.

The table lists this clonotype with a few counts. This may arise from a read error, as a much more abundant clone is one base away. The genes are TRBV5-6 and TRBJ2-7; 7 bases are shared with TRBD2. The CDR3 has 15 amino acids. Trimming cost V 0 bases and J 1 base; bases outside gene matches: 4. Germline loops: CDR1 SGHDT, CDR2 YYEEEE. The CDR3 DNA sequence: TGTGCCAGCAGCTTGGGGACTAGAGGATCCTACGAGCAGTACTTC. It codes for CASSLGTRGSYEQYF.

This clonotype showed up many times. This sequence joins TRBV9 and TRBJ1-1, with D unresolved. Germline CDR1 reads SGDLS; CDR2 reads YYNGEE. V was trimmed by 3 bases and J by 1 base, leaving 10 bases between them. CDR3 length: 14 amino acids. The CDR3 is CASSGVGRNTEAFF. CDR3 bases: TGTGCCAGCAGCGGAGTGGGGAGGAACACTGAAGCTTTCTTT.

This clonotype was seen at least ten times. This chain connects TRBV6-5 to TRBJ1-1, with D possibly TRBD1 on 5 matching bases. CDR3 size: 13 residues. Germline V gene lookup returns CDR1 MNHEY and CDR2 SVGAGI. Trimming removed 0 bases at V and 5 bases at J, with 7 bases between. The chain's CDR3 is CASSYSWGTEAFF. For the CDR3, the DNA is TGTGCCAGCAGTTACTCCTGGGGGACTGAAGCTTTCTTT.

This clonotype was counted many times. This rearrangement joins TRBV20-1 to TRBJ2-7; 9 nucleotides match TRBD2. Germline V gene lookup returns CDR1 DFQATT and CDR2 SNEGSKA (reference sequence). With V trimmed by 0 bases and J by 2 bases, 8 bases remained unmatched. The CDR3 sequence is 16 residues long. This chain's CDR3 is CSARDTGREGTYEQYF. In DNA, the CDR3 is TGCAGTGCTAGAGATACGGGGCGGGAGGGAACCTACGAGCAGTACTTC.

This clonotype was seen many times. This chain links TRBV5-1 with TRBJ2-1; no clear D gene. Germline V gene lookup returns CDR1 SGHRS and CDR2 YFSETQ. V dropped 0 bases and J dropped 4 bases, with 8 bases sitting between them. The CDR3 is 14 amino acids. CDR3 in amino acids: CASSLAGLYNEQFF. The CDR3 DNA is TGCGCCAGCAGCTTGGCCGGCCTTTACAATGAGCAGTTCTTC.

This clonotype was found many times. V gene TRBV7-9 combines with J gene TRBJ2-4; 13 nucleotides agree with TRBD2. This CDR3 comprises 15 residues. Germline V gene sequence: CDR1 SEHNR, CDR2 FQNEAQ (reference sequence). V was clipped by 5 bases and J by 8 bases; unmatched bases: 6. CDR3 DNA: TGTGCCAGCAGCCTCTGGACTAGCGGGAGTTACATTCAGTACTTC. Residues: CASSLWTSGSYIQYF.

This clonotype was found many times. The chain combines TRBV20-1 with TRBJ2-1; 10 positions agree with TRBD2. Germline CDR1 and CDR2: DFQATT and SNEGSKA (reference sequence). This CDR3 comprises 15 residues. The junction had 7 bases not matched to a gene; V was cut back by 0 bases and J by 8 bases. The CDR3 DNA reads as TGCAGTGCTAGAGAACCTAGCGGGAGCCTGGATGAGCAGTTCTTC. This encodes CSAREPSGSLDEQFF.

This clonotype turned up a few times. This chain connects TRBV7-6 to TRBJ1-2; TRBD1 might be the D (5 bases). Germline CDR1 reads SGHVS; CDR2 reads FNYEAQ. Trimming took 5 bases from V and 2 from J, leaving 12 bases between them. There are 14 residues in the CDR3. The CDR3 coding sequence is TGTGCCAGCAGCCCAACACAGGAGAACTATGGCTACACCTTC. Its translation is CASSPTQENYGYTF.

This chain links TRBV7-2 with TRBJ2-3; the D gene is possibly TRBD1 (5 bases). The CDR3 covers 14 residues. Looked up from germline, CDR1 is SGHTA and CDR2 is FQGNSA. The V and J ends lost 3 bases and 8 bases respectively, with 15 bases between them. The CDR3 DNA follows: TGTGCCAGCAGCTTGGGCAGGGCCCCGGGTACGCAGTATTTT. Protein product: CASSLGRAPGTQYF.

This clonotype was seen only a few times. A junction boundary mismatches the germline segment, possibly from a read error. This chain connects TRBV10-3 to TRBJ1-5; 9 nucleotides agree with TRBD1. The CDR3 covers 17 residues. CDR1 and CDR2 (germline): ENHRY, SYGVKD. The CDR3: CAISETGGAGSNQPQNF. CDR3 nucleotides: TGTGCCATCAGTGAGACAGGGGGCGCGGGGAGCAATCAGCCCCAGAATTTT.

This clonotype was counted at least ten times. J is TRBJ2-5 and V is TRBV11-2, with 8 bases matching TRBD2. Germline V gene data show CDR1 as SGHAT and CDR2 as FQNNGV. The CDR3 runs 14 residues. Trimming removed 2 bases from V and 8 bases from J; junction bases left unmatched: 7. The DNA of the CDR3 is TGTGCCAGCAGCTTAATGGGAAGCGGGAGTACCCAGTACTTC. This sequence encodes CASSLMGSGSTQYF. Based on the CDR3 plus reference TRBV11-2 and TRBJ2-5, the full variable domain is EAGVAQSPRYKIIEKRQSVAFWCNPISGHATLYWYQQILGQGPKLLIQFQNNGVVDDSQLPKDRFSAERLKGVDSTLKIQPAKLEDSAVYLCASSLMGSGSTQYFGPGTRLLVL.